The source of this T cell receptor beta chain is a study of T cells in Graves' hyperthyroidism and ophthalmopathy. Study-level points and caveats: A model built on 13 V-J features separated ophthalmopathy from stable hyperthyroidism.

With regard to this clonotype: Its antigen is undetermined.

CDR3 length: 18 residues. Per germline, CDR1 MNHEY and CDR2 SVGAGI. Trimming removed 0 bases at V and 7 bases at J, with 24 bases between. A lack of ophthalmopathy progression within 18 months defined stable Graves' hyperthyroidism. Fresh peripheral blood, 9.5 to 10 ml of it, supplied the PBMCs. TCR beta CDR3 regions were amplified from RNA transcripts. First-round RT-PCR with HTBI primers amplified the TCR CDR3 region. TCRdb used MiXCR to reprocess the multiplex PCR reads, holding one entry per CDR3 protein. The top ten clones hold 11% to 15% of a sample with around 450,000 distinct CDR3 sequences, more than 15% of them seen once.

This sequence joins TRBV6-5 and TRBJ2-5, with D perhaps TRBD2 (7 bases). The receptor comes from a woman aged 18-29 years with Graves' hyperthyroidism. Sequencing input: blood. In DNA form, the CDR3 reads TGTGCCAGCAGTTACTCCCCCCGGGCGGGGGCCATCCCTGGGACCCAGTACTTC. Encoded protein: CASSYSPRAGAIPGTQYF.